These T cell receptor beta chains were read from a single sample in a study of vaccination effects on CD4 cells after COVID-19. Sequencing used immunoSEQ multiplex PCR; TCRdb keeps in-frame clones, though not all of them. The sample contains fewer than 30,000 clones, more than 70% of which appear only once. Their antigen targets remain unknown. The input for sequencing was CD4+ T cells from PBMCs cultured with HCoV-NL63 spike peptides, taken before COVID-19 vaccination. The origin of the receptors is a human donor who received a COVID-19 vaccine. CDR3s include the opening cysteine and the closing phenylalanine or tryptophan. The order of the fields is D gene, J gene, V gene, clone size, CDR3 protein, CDR3 DNA. A D gene is named only where the DNA matches it firmly. A row's size may be missing; if present it is once, few, many or a size class.

. TRBJ1-6 TRBV20-1 . CSASYGRSSYNSPLHF TGCAGTGCTAGTTACGGCAGGAGCTCCTATAATTCACCCCTCCACTTT
. TRBJ2-3 TRBV27 . CASSLQQADTQYF TGTGCCAGCAGTTTACAGCAGGCAGATACGCAGTATTTT
. TRBJ1-5 TRBV6-5 . CASTQSLGGQPQHF TGTGCCAGCACCCAATCACTGGGTGGCCAGCCCCAGCATTTT
. TRBJ1-6 TRBV6-4 few CASSKEAVNSPLHF TGTGCCAGCAGTAAAGAGGCCGTTAATTCACCCCTCCACTTT
. TRBJ2-7 TRBV3-1/TRBV3-2 . CASSPQGRSSYEQYF TGTGCCAGCAGCCCTCAGGGTAGGAGCTCCTACGAGCAGTACTTC
. TRBJ2-1 TRBV11-3 . CASSYVREQFF TGTGCCAGCAGTTACGTACGGGAGCAGTTCTTC
TRBD2 TRBJ2-3 TRBV6-2/TRBV6-3 . CASSPGTSGVTQYF TGTGCCAGCAGTCCCGGGACTAGCGGGGTTACGCAGTATTTT
. TRBJ2-6 TRBV6-5 few CASSSSSLAGANVLTF TGTGCCAGCAGTTCGTCCTCCCTGGCTGGGGCCAACGTCCTGACTTTC
. TRBJ1-6 TRBV28 . CASSRQANSPLHF TGTGCCAGCTCCAGGCAGGCTAATTCACCCCTCCACTTT
. TRBJ2-6 TRBV7-9 . CASSLHRVLGANVLTF TGTGCCAGCAGCTTACACAGGGTACTGGGGGCCAACGTCCTGACTTTC
. TRBJ1-5 TRBV7-6 few CASSLAAAAPNQPQHF TGTGCCAGCAGCTTAGCGGCGGCGGCACCCAATCAGCCCCAGCATTTT
. TRBJ1-1 TRBV7-9 few CASSLQKEKAFF TGTGCCAGCAGCCTACAGAAGGAAAAAGCTTTCTTT
. TRBJ2-1 TRBV4-1 . CASSHPQGRNEQFF TGCGCCAGCAGCCACCCTCAGGGTCGCAATGAGCAGTTCTTC
. TRBJ1-3 TRBV3-1/TRBV3-2 . CASSHTASSGNTIYF TGTGCCAGCAGCCACACGGCAAGCTCTGGAAACACCATATATTTT
. TRBJ2-4 TRBV5-8 once CASSLDKKNIQYF TGTGCCAGCAGCTTGGACAAGAAAAACATTCAGTACTTC
. TRBJ1-3 TRBV29-1 once CSVRDEFAGNTIYF TGCAGCGTTCGTGATGAGTTCGCTGGAAACACCATATATTTT
TRBD1 TRBJ2-2 TRBV27 few CASSFQDRATGELFF TGTGCCAGCAGTTTTCAGGACAGGGCCACCGGGGAGCTGTTTTTT
TRBD1 TRBJ1-2 TRBV19 . CASSTDRGSSYTF TGTGCCAGTAGTACCGACAGGGGGAGTAGCTACACCTTC
. TRBJ2-7 TRBV5-4 . CASTSTEADYEQYF TGTGCCAGCACTTCGACAGAAGCAGACTACGAGCAGTACTTC
. TRBJ1-4 TRBV19 once CASSPHSATNEKLFF TGTGCCAGTAGTCCTCACAGCGCAACTAATGAAAAACTGTTTTTT
. TRBJ1-5 TRBV7-9 . CASSLAFSNQPQHF TGTGCCAGCAGCTTAGCGTTCAGCAATCAGCCCCAGCATTTT
TRBD1 TRBJ2-7 TRBV19 . CASSIGTGDYEQYF TGTGCCAGTAGTATCGGGACAGGGGATTACGAGCAGTACTTC
TRBD1 TRBJ2-7 TRBV5-4 . CASSPGTGVFYEQYF TGTGCCAGCAGTCCCGGGACAGGGGTTTTCTACGAGCAGTACTTC
TRBD1 TRBJ1-1 TRBV6-1 . CASSERGGDSKAFF TGTGCCAGCAGTGAACGAGGGGGCGATTCGAAAGCTTTCTTT
. TRBJ1-1 TRBV19 . CASKFIFAGEDTEAFF TGTGCCAGTAAGTTCATTTTTGCTGGGGAGGACACTGAAGCTTTCTTT
. TRBJ1-5 TRBV11-2 few CASSLGAARPQHF TGTGCCAGCAGCTTAGGGGCCGCCCGGCCCCAGCATTTT
TRBD1 TRBJ2-7 TRBV10-3 . CAISDTNRGSRYEQYF TGTGCCATCAGTGACACTAACAGGGGAAGTAGGTACGAGCAGTACTTC
. TRBJ2-2 TRBV7-9 . CASSGLWGRGGELFF TGTGCCAGCAGCGGCCTTTGGGGCCGAGGCGGGGAGCTGTTTTTT
. TRBJ2-7 TRBV5-1 . CASSLPQFLAYEQYF TGCGCCAGCAGCTTACCACAGTTTCTAGCTTACGAGCAGTACTTC
. TRBJ1-6 TRBV19 . CASSRSRDSSYNSPLHF TGTGCCAGTAGCCGAAGTCGGGACTCCTCCTATAATTCACCCCTCCACTTT
TRBD2 TRBJ2-1 TRBV5-4 . CASSSGTTYNEQFF TGTGCCAGCAGCTCCGGGACTACATACAATGAGCAGTTCTTC
. TRBJ2-5 TRBV18 . CASSPGGGGSETQYF TGTGCCAGCTCACCTGGGGGGGGCGGATCGGAGACCCAGTACTTC
. TRBJ2-7 TRBV7-9 . CASSTPGTRGYEQYF TGTGCCAGCAGCACCCCCGGGACACGCGGATACGAGCAGTACTTC
TRBD2 TRBJ2-3 TRBV7-7 few CASSPGRTSGDTQYF TGTGCCAGCAGCCCCGGACGGACTAGCGGAGATACGCAGTATTTT
. TRBJ1-1 TRBV7-9 . CASSSQGGTEAFF TGTGCCAGCAGTTCCCAGGGAGGCACTGAAGCTTTCTTT
. TRBJ1-2 TRBV19 . CASSAQRVGYTF TGTGCCAGTAGCGCCCAAAGGGTCGGCTACACCTTC
. TRBJ2-5 TRBV10-1 once CASSEGDRAWETQYF TGCGCCAGCAGTGAGGGGGACCGGGCTTGGGAGACCCAGTACTTC
. TRBJ2-7 TRBV7-2 . CASSFSPPPEYEQYF TGTGCCAGCAGCTTCTCTCCCCCTCCCGAATACGAGCAGTACTTC
. TRBJ1-2 TRBV3-1/TRBV3-2 few CASSQDHGTLPIYGYTF TGTGCCAGCAGCCAAGATCACGGCACCCTCCCCATCTATGGCTACACCTTC
. TRBJ2-2 TRBV4-1 . CASSQLERNAGELFF TGCGCCAGCAGCCAACTAGAGAGGAACGCCGGGGAGCTGTTTTTT
TRBD1 TRBJ1-1 TRBV18 . CASSGQGGVNTEAFF TGTGCCAGCTCAGGACAGGGAGGGGTGAACACTGAAGCTTTCTTT
. TRBJ1-1 TRBV6-1 . CASSEAGGLNTEAFF TGTGCCAGCAGTGAAGCTGGGGGATTGAACACTGAAGCTTTCTTT
. TRBJ1-1 TRBV5-6 . CASSLTLPGSEAFF TGTGCCAGCAGCCTAACCCTGCCGGGGTCCGAAGCTTTCTTT
TRBD2 TRBJ2-3 TRBV7-6 . CASSPRSGSGGTDTQYF TGTGCCAGCAGCCCGCGTTCGGGTAGCGGGGGCACAGATACGCAGTATTTT